This T cell receptor beta chain was observed in a study of cytomegalovirus exposure and HLA in healthy donors. CDR1 is MNHNY, CDR2 SVGAGI, per germline (reference sequence). The length of the CDR3 is 14 residues. V lost 1 base and J lost 3; bases outside the gene matches: 2. As regards this clone: The antigen is undetermined.

Overall study results and limits: In vitro checks showed that a few CMV-associated chains really do target CMV antigens.

A multiplex PCR was run with 60 Vbeta primers and 13 Jbeta primers. Profiling relied on immunoSEQ multiplex PCR, and the TCRdb table lists in-frame clones only, not all of them. The sample has under 200,000 clones; roughly 80% are singletons. The origin of this receptor is a middle-aged woman in good health and CMV-seropositive. Sequenced material: PBMCs. J is TRBJ2-5 and V is TRBV6-6; 7 bases fit TRBD1. The CDR3 DNA is TGTGCCAGCAGTTACTTAGACAGGGAAGAGACCCAGTACTTC. Its protein product is CASSYLDREETQYF.